The clone carrying this TCR beta chain has a handful of counts. Its specificity is not known. Losses at the gene ends were 6 bases for V and 4 bases for J; bases not matched to a gene: 6. Germline V gives CDR1 DFQATT, CDR2 SNEGSKA (reference sequence). This CDR3 region has 14 residues. The data belong to a study of T cell repertoires in cytomegalovirus infection. Study at large: CMV epitopes in the study were HLA-C-restricted (recently identified) and HLA-B-restricted (well studied).

Study results and limitations: Cumulative frequency of public TCR beta families picked out carriers of CMV plus the relevant HLA.

Via MiXCR, TCRdb re-called the reads, giving one row per CDR3 protein. There are some 590,000 distinct CDR3 sequences in the sample; roughly 42% occur only once, and more than 40% lies in the top ten. The source of this sequence is a human donor in good health (CMV status not recorded). Some clones in this sample may be carry-over from other donors' samples. The rearrangement links TRBV20-1 to TRBJ2-1; 10 bases fit TRBD2. Specimen: cultured PBMCs, collected from culture after CMV antigen stimulation. The CDR3 here is CSATGTSAYNEQFF. The CDR3 region has the DNA TGCAGTGCGACCGGGACTAGCGCGTACAATGAGCAGTTCTTC.